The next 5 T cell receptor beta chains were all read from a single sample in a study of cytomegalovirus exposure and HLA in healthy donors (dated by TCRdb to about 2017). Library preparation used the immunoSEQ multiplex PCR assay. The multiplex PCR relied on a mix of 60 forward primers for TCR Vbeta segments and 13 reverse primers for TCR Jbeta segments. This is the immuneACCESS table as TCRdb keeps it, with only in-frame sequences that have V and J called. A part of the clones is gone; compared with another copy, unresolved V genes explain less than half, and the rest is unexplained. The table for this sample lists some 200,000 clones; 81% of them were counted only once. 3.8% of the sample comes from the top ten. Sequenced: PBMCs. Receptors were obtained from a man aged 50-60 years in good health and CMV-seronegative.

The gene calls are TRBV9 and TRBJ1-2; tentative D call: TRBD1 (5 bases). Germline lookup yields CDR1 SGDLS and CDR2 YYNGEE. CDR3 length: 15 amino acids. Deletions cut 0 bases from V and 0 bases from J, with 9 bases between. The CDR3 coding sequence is TGTGCCAGCAGCGTAGTGGACACCACTAACTATGGCTACACCTTC. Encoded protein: CASSVVDTTNYGYTF.

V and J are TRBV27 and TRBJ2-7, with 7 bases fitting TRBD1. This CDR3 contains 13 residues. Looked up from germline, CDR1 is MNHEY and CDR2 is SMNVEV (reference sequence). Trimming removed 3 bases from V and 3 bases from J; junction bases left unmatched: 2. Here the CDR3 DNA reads TGTGCCAGCAGTTTGGGACAGAACTACGAGCAGTACTTC. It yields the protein CASSLGQNYEQYF.

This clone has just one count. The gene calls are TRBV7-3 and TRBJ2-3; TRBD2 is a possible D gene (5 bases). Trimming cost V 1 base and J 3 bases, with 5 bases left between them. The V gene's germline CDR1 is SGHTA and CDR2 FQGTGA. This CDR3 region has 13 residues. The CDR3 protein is CASSLSGTDTQYF. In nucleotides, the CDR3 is TGTGCCAGCAGCTTAAGCGGGACAGATACGCAGTATTTT.

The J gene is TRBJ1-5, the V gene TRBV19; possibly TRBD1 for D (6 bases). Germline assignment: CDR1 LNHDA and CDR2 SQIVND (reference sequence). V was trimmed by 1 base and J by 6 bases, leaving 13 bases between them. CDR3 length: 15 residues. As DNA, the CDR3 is TGTGCCAGTAGTATAGGGCAGGGGAATAGTCAGCCCCAGCATTTT. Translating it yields CASSIGQGNSQPQHF.

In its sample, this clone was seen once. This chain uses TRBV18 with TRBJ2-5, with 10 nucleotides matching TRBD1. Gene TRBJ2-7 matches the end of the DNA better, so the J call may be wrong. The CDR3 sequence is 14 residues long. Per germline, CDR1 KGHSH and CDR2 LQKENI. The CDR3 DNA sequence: TGTGCCAGCTCACCGACAGGGGGCGGTTACGAGCAGTACTTC. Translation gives CASSPTGGGYEQYF.